This T cell receptor beta chain was recorded in a study of T cells in Graves' hyperthyroidism and ophthalmopathy. The CDR3 regions of TCR beta were amplified from RNA transcripts. When the TCR CDR3 underwent first-round RT-PCR, the HTBI primer set was used. TCRdb re-analysed the multiplex PCR reads in MiXCR, keeping a single row per CDR3 protein. Here the sample spans about 570,000 distinct CDR3 sequences, 40% to 55% being singletons. Trimming left V 4 bases short and J 0 bases short, with 10 bases between. This CDR3 is 15 amino acids long. Germline CDR1 and CDR2: SQVTM and ANQGSEA. The sequencing input was peripheral blood or thyroid tissue (not recorded which). The chain couples TRBV29-1 to TRBJ2-6; perhaps TRBD1 as D (6 bases). The source of this sequence is an adult woman with Graves' disease, either hyperthyroidism or ophthalmopathy (not recorded which). CDR3 DNA sequence: TGCAGCGTTGCGGACAGAGACTCTGGGGCCAACGTCCTGACTTTC. Translated, it gives CSVADRDSGANVLTF.